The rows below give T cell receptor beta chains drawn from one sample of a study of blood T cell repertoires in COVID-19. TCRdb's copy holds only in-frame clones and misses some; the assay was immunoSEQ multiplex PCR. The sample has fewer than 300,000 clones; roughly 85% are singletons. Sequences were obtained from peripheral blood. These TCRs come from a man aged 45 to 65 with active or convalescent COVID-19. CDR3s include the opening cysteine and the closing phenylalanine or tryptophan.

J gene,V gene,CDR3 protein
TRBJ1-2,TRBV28,CASNKSNYGYTF
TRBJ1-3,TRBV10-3,CAIRAGGNTIYF
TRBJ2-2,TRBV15,CATSRVRGGELFF
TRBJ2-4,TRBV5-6,CASSLAGIPSPEYF
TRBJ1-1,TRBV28,CASSGRGRTGWNTEAFF
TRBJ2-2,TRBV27,CASSLSLSSSGELFF
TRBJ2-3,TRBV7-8,CASSLAIGVANTDTQYF
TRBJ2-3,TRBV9,CASSGPGSTDTQYF
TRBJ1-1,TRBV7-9,CASSLGQGRGYEAFF
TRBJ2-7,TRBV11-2,CASSLDAPGTVPYEQYF
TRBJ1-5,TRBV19,CASSIDLRGSRAQHF
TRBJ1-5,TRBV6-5,CASSRDRGKNQPQHF
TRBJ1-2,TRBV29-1,CSVENRENYGYTF
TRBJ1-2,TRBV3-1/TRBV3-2,CASSQSYFGGTTIPLYTF
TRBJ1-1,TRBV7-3,CASSLRNGEEAFF
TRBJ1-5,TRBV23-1,CASPQPGREIFQPQHF
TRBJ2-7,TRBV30,CAWIGEAYEQYF
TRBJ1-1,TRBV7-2,CASSFHRDTLNTEAFF
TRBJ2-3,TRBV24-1,CATSDSPGQGTDTQYF
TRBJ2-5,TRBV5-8,CASSIGGHGETQYF
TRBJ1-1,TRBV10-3,CAITATASSDTEAFF
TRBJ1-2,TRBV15,CATSRDPRTGARRTF
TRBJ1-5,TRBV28,CASSVRKVNQPQHF
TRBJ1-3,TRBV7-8,CASSLQGQGAGNTIYF
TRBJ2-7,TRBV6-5,CASSYRRKSSYEQYF
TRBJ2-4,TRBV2,CASVNRIAKNIQYF
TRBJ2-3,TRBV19,CASSIGLAVSTDTQYF
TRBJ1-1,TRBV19,CASSDSTVAFQAFF
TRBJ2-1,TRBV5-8,CASSLGGEVNEQFF